This TCR beta chain stems from a study of blood T cell repertoires in COVID-19. About the research overall: Acute and convalescent COVID-19 samples came from the United States, Italy and Spain. From T cells, B-cell-depleted T cells, or PBMCs came the material, which was cDNA or gDNA.

This clone occurred once. The authors' processing: Estimates of nucleated cell counts were drawn from the amplification of reference gene primers. The method was immunoSEQ multiplex PCR; TCRdb's version includes in-frame clones alone and lacks a portion of them. V, J and clone size are taken as reported in that table, and D and trimming were inferred from the DNA itself. The sample includes approximately 240,000 clones, approximately 80% seen only once; the top ten take 5% to 8%. Germline V gene lookup returns CDR1 MNHEY and CDR2 SVGAGI. The CDR3 totals 15 residues. Trimming removed 4 bases from V and 4 bases from J; junction bases left unmatched: 8.

The clonotype comes from a woman aged 55 to 70 with active or convalescent COVID-19. The sequencing sample was made of peripheral blood. The chain is built from TRBV6-5 and TRBJ2-3, with 7 positions matching TRBD2. In DNA form, the CDR3 reads TGTGCCAGCAGTTCGACTAGCCGGGGTCCAGATACGCAGTATTTT. It specifies CASSSTSRGPDTQYF.